Each of the 28 T cell receptor beta chains below was sequenced from the same sample in a study of blood T cell repertoires in COVID-19 (dated by TCRdb to the early 2020s). Receptors were amplified or captured by the immunoSEQ multiplex PCR assay. TCRdb retrieved this table from immuneACCESS and kept in-frame rearrangements only. Not all clones are present; in checked studies, unresolved V genes account for under half, and no reason is known for the remainder. Recorded for this sample are approximately 280,000 clones; approximately 85% of them occurred a single time. In total, the top ten clones hold roughly 11% of the sample. The source material was peripheral blood. The receptors were gathered from a woman in her 70s with acute or convalescent COVID-19.

The J gene is TRBJ2-7, the V gene TRBV18, with 9 nucleotides matching TRBD2. The CDR3 is 14 amino acids. Per the germline V gene, CDR1 is KGHSH and CDR2 is LQKENI. J lost 6 bases, V lost 4 bases, and 7 bases had no gene match. DNA for the CDR3: TGTGCCAGCTCACGGACTAGCGCGGTGGGCGAGCAGTACTTC. Residues: CASSRTSAVGEQYF.

This chain uses TRBV7-2 with TRBJ2-1, with D possibly TRBD1 on 6 matching bases. The CDR3 length is 15 residues. Germline CDR1 SGHTA, CDR2 FQGNSA. With 5 bases removed from V and 0 bases from J, the gap between germline ends came to 11 bases. CDR3 amino acids: CASSLDRLSYNEQFF. The DNA for the CDR3 is TGTGCCAGCAGCCTCGACAGGCTCTCCTACAATGAGCAGTTCTTC. Supplemented by reference TRBV7-2 and TRBJ2-1, the full variable domain reads GAGVSQSPSNKVTEKGKDVELRCDPISGHTALYWYRQSLGQGLEFLIYFQGNSAPDKSGLPSDRFSAERTGGSVSTLTIQRTQQEDSAVYLCASSLDRLSYNEQFFGPGTRLTVL.

This clone occurred a few times. The CDR3 DNA reads as TGTGCCAGCAGCGCGGACAGGCACTACACCTTC. Amino acid sequence: CASSADRHYTF. The chain links TRBV9 to TRBJ1-2, with 7 bases aligning to TRBD1. This CDR3 has 11 residues. V lost 3 bases to trimming and J lost 10 bases; unmatched junction nucleotides: 3. CDR1 and CDR2 (germline): SGDLS, YYNGEE.

This chain uses TRBV3-1 (or the pseudogene TRBV3-2) with TRBJ2-2; 8 bases agree with TRBD2. In germline, CDR1 is LGHDT, CDR2 YNNKEL (reference sequence). The trim removed 4 bases at V and 6 bases at J, leaving 4 bases unmatched. CDR3 length: 14 amino acids. In DNA form, the CDR3 reads TGTGCCAGCAGCCCGCCGGGGGGGGCCGGGGAGCTGTTTTTT. This encodes CASSPPGGAGELFF.

The chain recombines TRBV2 with TRBJ1-1; D gene ambiguous. From germline, CDR1 is SNHLY and CDR2 FYNNEI. V lost 5 bases and J lost 1, with 8 bases in between. The CDR3 spans 13 residues. The DNA for the CDR3 is TGTGCCAGCAGTTCAAACAGGAACACTGAAGCTTTCTTT. This codes for CASSSNRNTEAFF. Combining the CDR3 with reference TRBV2 and TRBJ1-1 gives the whole variable domain EPEVTQTPSHQVTQMGQEVILRCVPISNHLYFYWYRQILGQKVEFLVSFYNNEISEKSEIFDDQFSVERPDGSNFTLKIRSTKLEDSAMYFCASSSNRNTEAFFGQGTRLTVV.

The gene calls are TRBV5-1 and TRBJ1-4; 7 bases align to TRBD1. This CDR3 comprises 14 residues. The J segment lost 8 bases and the V segment lost 2 bases, leaving 6 bases of the junction unmatched. The V gene's germline CDR1 is SGHRS and CDR2 YFSETQ. The CDR3 sequence: CASSLSTGVEKLFF. The CDR3 nucleotides are TGCGCCAGCAGCTTATCAACAGGGGTCGAAAAACTGTTTTTT.

This sequence joins TRBV27 and TRBJ2-3; TRBD1 matches at 9 bases. Germline assignment: CDR1 MNHEY and CDR2 SMNVEV (reference sequence). J gave up 1 base and V 7 bases, and 21 bases lay outside the gene matches. The CDR3 has 20 amino acids. The DNA for the CDR3 is TGTGCCAGCACCATGAAGATGGCCCCGACAGGGGGTAAAGGCACAGATACGCAGTATTTT. This translates into CASTMKMAPTGGKGTDTQYF.

The chain has TRBV6-5 and TRBJ1-2; 7 bases agree with TRBD1. The V and J ends lost 8 bases and 3 bases, in that order; junction bases with no gene match: 6. CDR1 and CDR2 from the germline V gene are MNHEY and SVGAGI. CDR3 length: 13 amino acids. CDR3 sequence reads: CASLETGDYGYTF. As DNA, the CDR3 is TGTGCCAGCCTGGAAACAGGGGACTATGGCTACACCTTC.

This clone has a single count. This chain uses TRBV6-1 with TRBJ1-2; TRBD1 matches 9 bases. This CDR3 region has 15 residues. Germline loops: CDR1 MNHNS, CDR2 SASEGT. V was pared by 1 base and J by 6 bases, with 6 bases of the junction left unmatched. The CDR3 nucleotides read TGTGCCAGCAGTGAAGGGGGACAGGGCTTCCATGGCTACACCTTC. Translating gives CASSEGGQGFHGYTF.

The chain combines TRBV24-1 with TRBJ2-3; weak D call: TRBD2 (6 bases). V dropped 0 bases and J dropped 6 bases, with 9 bases sitting between them. Germline CDR1 and CDR2: KGHDR and SFDVKD. The CDR3 totals 14 residues. The CDR3 is CATSDLGRSDTQYF. In DNA form, the CDR3 reads TGTGCCACCAGTGATTTGGGGAGGTCGGATACGCAGTATTTT.

This clone was observed a handful of times. The genes are TRBV7-2 and TRBJ1-1, with 8 bases that match TRBD1. Germline V gene lookup returns CDR1 SGHTA and CDR2 FQGNSA. J was trimmed by 8 bases and V by 6 bases; bases with no gene match: 8. This CDR3 has 13 residues. The DNA for the CDR3 is TGTGCCAGCAGTCCTACAGGGGGAAGAGAAGCTTTCTTT. Its protein product is CASSPTGGREAFF. Full variable domain (missing parts from reference TRBV7-2 and TRBJ1-1): GAGVSQSPSNKVTEKGKDVELRCDPISGHTALYWYRQSLGQGLEFLIYFQGNSAPDKSGLPSDRFSAERTGGSVSTLTIQRTQQEDSAVYLCASSPTGGREAFFGQGTRLTVV.

The chain couples TRBV10-3 to TRBJ2-7, with TRBD1 identical over 7 bases. The germline V gene has CDR1 ENHRY and CDR2 SYGVKD. V lost 0 bases, J lost 3 bases, and 5 bases stayed unmatched. This CDR3 contains 15 residues. The CDR3 sequence: CAISESTAGGYEQYF. For the CDR3, the DNA is TGTGCCATCAGTGAGTCGACGGCAGGGGGCTACGAGCAGTACTTC.

V gene TRBV15 combines with J gene TRBJ1-2, with TRBD1 identical over 10 bases. V dropped 1 base and J dropped 8; count of bases not matched to a gene: 4. CDR3 length equals 14 residues. Germline V gives CDR1 LNHNV, CDR2 YYDKDF (reference sequence). CDR3 protein: CATSRAGTGEGYTF. As DNA, the CDR3 is TGTGCCACCAGCAGAGCGGGGACAGGGGAAGGCTACACCTTC.

This clone has just one count. CDR3 amino acids: CASTREQGLGEQFF. CDR3 coding DNA: TGTGCCAGCACTCGAGAACAGGGTCTTGGTGAGCAGTTCTTC. The chain is built from TRBV6-5 and TRBJ2-1; TRBD1 is a possible D gene (6 bases). Trimming cost V 7 bases and J 9 bases, with 19 bases left between them. Germline CDR1 and CDR2: MNHEY and SVGAGI. CDR3 size: 14 residues.

The rearrangement uses TRBV12-3 or TRBV12-4 and TRBJ2-7, with unresolved D. V shed 3 bases and J shed 0 bases, with 6 bases lying between them. CDR3 length: 13 amino acids. The CDR3 region has the DNA TGTGCCAGCAGTTTTAGCCACTCCTACGAGCAGTACTTC. As protein: CASSFSHSYEQYF.

V usage is TRBV4-1 and J usage is TRBJ1-2; 9 bases map to TRBD1. Germline V gene lookup returns CDR1 MGHRA and CDR2 YSYEKL. There are 17 residues in the CDR3. After removal of 1 base from V and 11 bases from J, the junction contained 17 bases not matched to a gene. The CDR3 spells CASSQGLVSGQGKGYTF. The CDR3 DNA reads TGCGCCAGCAGCCAAGGGTTGGTCTCGGGACAGGGAAAGGGGTACACCTTC.

This clone was observed a few times. The chain combines TRBV19 with TRBJ1-1; no definite D call. Germline-derived CDR1 and CDR2 are LNHDA and SQIVND (reference sequence). This CDR3 contains 14 residues. V dropped 5 bases and J dropped 2 bases, with 12 bases sitting between them. CDR3: CASSFGLTNTEAFF. The CDR3 nucleotides are TGTGCCAGTAGTTTCGGACTTACCAACACTGAAGCTTTCTTT.

This clone appeared a few times. This chain connects TRBV10-2 to TRBJ1-5; no clear D. Germline loops: CDR1 WSHSY, CDR2 SAAADI. The CDR3 consists of 12 residues. The ends were cut back, 6 bases at V and 2 bases at J, with 5 bases in the middle. The CDR3 sequence is CASRSGNQPQHF. DNA for the CDR3: TGCGCCAGCAGGAGCGGCAATCAGCCCCAGCATTTT.

This chain links TRBV4-1 with TRBJ2-1; 11 positions agree with TRBD2. The germline CDR1 and CDR2 sequences are MGHRA and YSYEKL. CDR3 length: 14 amino acids. With 3 bases clipped from V and 7 bases from J, the junction kept 2 bases outside the gene matches. In DNA, the CDR3 is TGCGCCAGCAGCCAGGGACTAGCGGCGAATGAGCAGTTCTTC. Translated, it gives CASSQGLAANEQFF.

This clone was counted only a few times. The chain carries TRBV24-1 and TRBJ2-1, with TRBD2 matching over 8 bases. The germline CDR1 and CDR2 sequences are KGHDR and SFDVKD. The CDR3 sequence is 14 residues long. The trim removed 9 bases at V and 8 bases at J, leaving 11 bases unmatched. CDR3 sequence (DNA): TGTGCCACCGCTGGATCGGGGGGGCTATATGAGCAGTTCTTC. Its protein product is CATAGSGGLYEQFF.

The chain carries TRBV5-4 and TRBJ1-1, with 7 bases identical to TRBD1. The V gene end was trimmed by 7 bases and the J gene end by 5 bases; junction bases not matched to a gene: 11. In germline, CDR1 is SGHNT, CDR2 YYREEE (reference sequence). This CDR3 has 14 residues. The CDR3 is CASHSTGVKTEAFF. CDR3 nucleotides: TGTGCCAGCCATAGCACAGGGGTTAAAACTGAAGCTTTCTTT.

This rearrangement joins TRBV14 to TRBJ1-2; D is perhaps TRBD1 (5 bases). There are 15 residues in the CDR3. Trimming cost V 3 bases and J 4 bases, with 15 bases left between them. Germline CDR1 reads SGHDN; CDR2 reads FVKESK. The CDR3 DNA sequence: TGTGCCAGCAGCCAGCCCGGGTCAGACAGCTATGGCTACACCTTC. Translated: CASSQPGSDSYGYTF.

The V gene is TRBV5-6, the J gene TRBJ1-1, with 9 bases that match TRBD1. The CDR3 is made up of 14 amino acids. Losses at the gene ends were 6 bases for V and 4 bases for J; bases not matched to a gene: 7. Germline CDR1 SGHDT, CDR2 YYEEEE. CDR3 residues: CASTFRQGVTEAFF. In nucleotides, the CDR3 is TGTGCCAGCACCTTCAGACAGGGGGTCACTGAAGCTTTCTTT.

The chain has TRBV5-1 and TRBJ2-7, with TRBD1 matching over 8 bases. V trimming: 4 bases; J trimming: 5 bases; junction bases outside the gene matches: 5. Germline V lookup: CDR1 SGHRS, CDR2 YFSETQ. The CDR3 has 13 residues. The CDR3 DNA follows: TGCGCCAGCAGCCCCGGACAGGGACACGAGCAGTACTTC. This sequence encodes CASSPGQGHEQYF. The full variable domain, rest sourced from reference TRBV5-1 and TRBJ2-7, is KAGVTQTPRYLIKTRGQQVTLSCSPISGHRSVSWYQQTPGQGLQFLFEYFSETQRNKGNFPGRFSGRQFSNSRSEMNVSTLELGDSALYLCASSPGQGHEQYFGPGTRLTVT.

V is TRBV27 and J is TRBJ1-6, with D possibly being TRBD1 (5 bases). Germline values: CDR1 MNHEY, CDR2 SMNVEV (reference sequence). The V and J ends lost 7 bases and 10 bases respectively, with 14 bases between them. This CDR3 has 13 residues. The CDR3 DNA sequence: TGTGCCAGCACATGGAGGGGCGGCTCACCCCTCCACTTT. It codes for CASTWRGGSPLHF.

The chain links TRBV4-1 to TRBJ1-1, with 12 bases matching TRBD1. CDR1 is MGHRA, CDR2 YSYEKL, per germline. V was pared by 1 base and J by 2 bases, with 5 bases of the junction left unmatched. The CDR3 loop spans 17 amino acids. CDR3 protein: CASSQGGTGGGNTEAFF. CDR3 coding DNA: TGCGCCAGCAGCCAAGGAGGGACAGGGGGCGGAAACACTGAAGCTTTCTTT.

This clone was counted a few times. The chain recombines TRBV18 with TRBJ2-5; a possible D gene is TRBD1 (5 bases). Between the trimmed V and J ends, which lost 6 bases and 1 base, there was a span of 18 bases. Germline values: CDR1 KGHSH, CDR2 LQKENI. The CDR3 consists of 16 residues. This chain's CDR3 is CASSPGPPGAQETQYF. CDR3 DNA: TGTGCCAGCTCTCCCGGGCCTCCTGGGGCCCAAGAGACCCAGTACTTC.

The chain employs TRBV13 and TRBJ1-2, with D possibly TRBD1 on 5 matching bases. The V end lost 2 bases, the J end lost 4 bases, and 11 bases lay between the germline ends. Germline V gene lookup returns CDR1 PRHDT and CDR2 FYEKMQ (reference sequence). The CDR3 extends over 14 amino acids. The CDR3 sequence is CASSLSERGYGYTF. The CDR3 DNA follows: TGTGCCAGCAGCTTATCGGAAAGGGGCTATGGCTACACCTTC.